This T cell receptor (beta chain) was sequenced in a study of T cell responses to AZD1222 COVID-19 vaccine (dated by TCRdb to the early 2020s). At the level of the whole study: AZD1222 recipients whose second dose came at about 4 weeks and those whose second dose came at about 12 weeks were combined into one group, since spike-specific TCR depth and breadth did not differ between the two schedules. A total of approximately 240 trial participants underwent TCR sequencing, of whom 200 to 220 had received two doses of AZD1222 and roughly 26 had received two doses of the MenACWY control vaccine. Trial participants were enrolled by age into 18-55, 56-69 and 70-plus year subgroups, with about 150, 28 and 57 TCR-sequenced participants respectively.

Overall results and qualifications from the work: In the small 56-69-year group, the increase in depth fell short of significance, most likely because of low power. After two AZD1222 doses, both the breadth and the depth of spike-specific TCRs were significantly higher than at day 0 and than in MenACWY recipients. Nearly half of unique spike-specific TCRs reportedly recognized epitopes outside regions mutated in the B.1.351 and B.1.1.7 variants. Participants were mostly white British and included more females than males, and it was suggested by the authors that clonal diversity may have been underestimated. No day 14 peak-response samples were available, so repertoires were characterized only after the peak T cell response. Only six or seven AZD1222 recipients were SARS-CoV-2 seropositive at baseline, limiting conclusions about previously exposed vaccinees. The whole spike protein was spanned by vaccine-associated CD4 TCRs, and dominant responses were seen in regions 160-218 and 743-854.

On this clone itself: This clone's antigen is unknown. Base qualities are not recorded, but no much larger clone differs from it by a single base.

The sample's time point, from its label and the paper: baseline before first vaccination. The vaccinee samples were drawn from two UK trials, COV001 and COV002, one of which was a single-blind randomized controlled phase 2/3 trial testing AZD1222 (ChAdOx1 nCoV-19) in healthy adults. For TCRbeta chain sequencing, PBMC samples were collected from trial participants at day 0 and at day 28 after the second dose. CDR1 and CDR2 (SGHNT, YYREEE) derive from the germline V gene (reference sequence). V lost 0 bases and J lost 5 bases; the stretch between them is 9 bases long. The cysteine opens and the phenylalanine closes a CDR3 of 15 amino acids. The kept DNA is CDR3 alone, 45 bases in frame from the first base. The CDR3 regions of human TCRbeta chains were subjected to immunosequencing. The authors processed their data as follows. TCRs in the repertoires were compared against a reference library of SARS-CoV-2-specific TCRs that had been generated with the MIRA antigen-specificity platform. Breadth was defined as the fraction of unique TCRs that were SARS-CoV-2-associated. Depth was defined as the fraction of total T cells that were SARS-CoV-2-associated. Using the MIRA data, each spike-specific TCR was assigned both to the spike region to which the TCR was reactive and to a CD4 or CD8 class. Log10-transformed breadth and depth values were compared by one-way ANOVA with Sidak's multiple comparisons tests. TCRdb carries this immuneACCESS record with in-frame sequences only. Its versions omit some clonotypes, under half of them owing to an unresolved V gene in the studies checked, with the rest unexplained. V, J and clone size reflect that table, while D and trimming were determined from the DNA. The sample table holds some 200,000 clones, of which approximately 91% were seen once. The ten largest make up 0.99% of the sample.

The TCR sequence derives from an adult in good health. The chain was built from TRBV5-4 and TRBJ1-6, and possibly TRBD1, on 6 matching bases. The source material was peripheral blood, sampled on day 0 of AZD1222 vaccination. The nucleotides are TGTGCCAGCAGCTTGGGGACAGCCAATAATTCACCCCTCCACTTT. This is translated as CASSLGTANNSPLHF.